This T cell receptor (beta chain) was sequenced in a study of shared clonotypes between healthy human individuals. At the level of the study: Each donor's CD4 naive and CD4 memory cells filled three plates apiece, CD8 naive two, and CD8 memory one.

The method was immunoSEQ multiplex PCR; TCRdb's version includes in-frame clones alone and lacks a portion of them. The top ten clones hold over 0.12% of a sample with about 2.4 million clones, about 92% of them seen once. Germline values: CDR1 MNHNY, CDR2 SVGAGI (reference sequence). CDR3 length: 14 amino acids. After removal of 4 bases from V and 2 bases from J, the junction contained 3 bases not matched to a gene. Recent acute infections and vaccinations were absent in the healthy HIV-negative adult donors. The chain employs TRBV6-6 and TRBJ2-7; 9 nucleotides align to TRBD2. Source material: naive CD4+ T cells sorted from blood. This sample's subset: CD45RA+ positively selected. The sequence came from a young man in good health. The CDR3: CASSSREGTYEQYF. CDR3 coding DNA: TGTGCCAGCAGTTCGCGGGAGGGCACCTACGAGCAGTACTTC.